A selection of T cell receptor beta chains follows, all from one sample in a study of OX40 agonist ivuxolimab in advanced cancers. Using immunoSEQ multiplex PCR, the repertoire was profiled, and TCRdb retains in-frame clones only, with some absent. The sample has tens of thousands of clones; 89% are singletons. Source: CD4+ or CD8+ T cells sorted from blood, taken in a trial of the OX40 agonist ivuxolimab. The receptors come from an adult with an advanced solid tumor such as melanoma, head and neck, liver or kidney cancer. Both conserved end residues are part of each CDR3. A D gene is named only where the DNA matches it firmly. The listing skips clone size in some rows; elsewhere it reads once, few, many or a size class.

>TRBJ2-1|NA|TRBV27|NA
TGTGCCAGCAGTACAGGGGAGCAGTGGGTGGGGGGAAATTACAATGAGCAGTTCTTC
CASSTGEQWVGGNYNEQFF
>TRBJ1-5|NA|TRBV27|NA
TGTGCCAGCCGCCCAGGGGGCAATCAGCCCCAGCATTTT
CASRPGGNQPQHF
>TRBJ2-7|NA|TRBV13|TRBD1
TGTGCCAGCAGCTACGGACAGGGGGCCTACGAGCAGTACTTC
CASSYGQGAYEQYF
>TRBJ2-1|once|TRBV30|NA
TGTGTCTGGGGGCACAATGAGCAGTTCTTC
CVWGHNEQFF
>TRBJ2-2|once|TRBV6-5|NA
TGTGCCAGCAGTTACTACAGATACACCGGGGAGCTGTTTTTT
CASSYYRYTGELFF
>TRBJ2-1|NA|TRBV7-9|TRBD1
TGTGCCAGCAGCTTGCCACAGGGGCTTGTTGGCAATGAGCAGTTCTTC
CASSLPQGLVGNEQFF
>TRBJ1-2|NA|TRBV15|NA
TGTGCCACCAGCAGAGATATGGCAAGCTATGGCTACACCTTC
CATSRDMASYGYTF
>TRBJ1-1|once|TRBV21-1|NA
TGTGCCAGCAGCACCTTACAGGGGCTACACACTGAAGCTTTCTTT
CASSTLQGLHTEAFF
>TRBJ2-1|NA|TRBV6-5|TRBD2
TGTGCCAGCAGTTACGCGGCGGGGGGGCTTGATGAGCAGTTCTTC
CASSYAAGGLDEQFF
>TRBJ2-5|NA|TRBV7-2|NA
TGTGCCAGCAGCTTAGTCGGGGGAGCCCAGTACTTC
CASSLVGGAQYF
>TRBJ1-4|NA|TRBV29-1|TRBD1
TGCAGCGCGGAGAGTACCGGGACAGGGGGTGAAAAACTGTTTTTT
CSAESTGTGGEKLFF
>TRBJ2-6|NA|TRBV30|NA
TGTGCCTGGAGTGGTCTCCATGGGGCCAACGTCCTGACTTTC
CAWSGLHGANVLTF
>TRBJ1-1|NA|TRBV7-6|NA
TGTGCCAGCAGCTTACGCCCTACAGGGTCCTTGCTCGCCTATGAAGCTTTCTTT
CASSLRPTGSLLAYEAFF
>TRBJ2-1|NA|TRBV9|TRBD1
TGTGCCAGCAACCTCGGGACAGAGATGTACAATGAGCAGTTCTTC
CASNLGTEMYNEQFF
>TRBJ2-7|NA|TRBV21-1|NA
TGTGCCAGCAGCAAGGGGCCTGGAACGGGGGAGCAGTACTTC
CASSKGPGTGEQYF
>TRBJ1-1|NA|TRBV13|NA
TGTGCCAGCAGCTTTAACAGGGCTAATGACTTTGAAGCTTTCTTT
CASSFNRANDFEAFF
>TRBJ1-2|NA|TRBV9|NA
TGTGCCAGCAGAAGTGACGCCAGCGCGAACTATGGCTACACCTTC
CASRSDASANYGYTF
>TRBJ2-7|many|TRBV4-1|TRBD1
TGCGCCAGCAGCCTAGGGACAGGGAGCTCCTACGAGCAGTACTTC
CASSLGTGSSYEQYF
>TRBJ1-5|few|TRBV6-5|NA
TGTGCCAGCAGTTCCCTCAATCAGCCCCAGCATTTT
CASSSLNQPQHF
>TRBJ1-3|NA|TRBV14|NA
TGTGCCAGCAGCCCAGTAAGCTCTGGAAACACCATATATTTT
CASSPVSSGNTIYF
>TRBJ1-2|NA|TRBV7-2|TRBD1
TGTGCCAGCAGTCACGACAGGGCCTATGGCTACACCTTC
CASSHDRAYGYTF
>TRBJ1-4|NA|TRBV13|TRBD1
TGTGCCAGCAGCTTATTTGACCAACCGGGACAGGGGAGGGAAAAACTGTTTTTT
CASSLFDQPGQGREKLFF
>TRBJ1-4|NA|TRBV4-3|TRBD1
TGCGCCAGCAGCCAAGACGGGACAGGGGGTGAAAAACTGTTTTTT
CASSQDGTGGEKLFF
>TRBJ1-1|once|TRBV7-2|NA
TGTGCCAGCAGCCCCCGGCCTCCTGAAGCTTTCTTT
CASSPRPPEAFF
>TRBJ2-1|NA|TRBV6-6|TRBD1
TGTGCCAGCAGTTACGGGACAGAGTTCTACAATGAGCAGTTCTTC
CASSYGTEFYNEQFF
>TRBJ1-2|NA|TRBV9|NA
TGTGCCAGCAGCACCTCTTGGGGGGAGCCCTATGGCTACACCTTC
CASSTSWGEPYGYTF
>TRBJ2-7|NA|TRBV10-3|TRBD2
TGTGCCATCGGGCGGGAGTACGAGGCCTACGAGCAGTACTTC
CAIGREYEAYEQYF
>TRBJ1-2|NA|TRBV9|NA
TGTGCCAGCAGCGTAGAGGCAAACAGGGAAAACTATGGCTACACCTTC
CASSVEANRENYGYTF
>TRBJ1-2|NA|TRBV29-1|TRBD1
TGCAGCGTTTTCACCGGGACAGGGGACTATGGCTACACCTTC
CSVFTGTGDYGYTF
>TRBJ1-4|NA|TRBV4-1|NA
TGCGCCAGCAGCCAAGTCATGTTTTGGAGGCGGCTGTTTTTT
CASSQVMFWRRLFF
>TRBJ1-2|NA|TRBV5-4|NA
TGTGCCAGCAGCTTCGTCTACTATGGCTACACCTTC
CASSFVYYGYTF
>TRBJ2-4|few|TRBV27|TRBD1
TGTGCCAGCAGTGTCGGGACAGGGGGCGCAACCAAAAACATTCAGTACTTC
CASSVGTGGATKNIQYF
>TRBJ2-3|NA|TRBV7-8|NA
TGTGCCAGCAGCTCCTCGTCGGTTTCAGATACGCAGTATTTT
CASSSSSVSDTQYF
>TRBJ1-5|NA|TRBV30|TRBD1
TGTGCCTGGAGTGGCCCCCAGGGGGACAGGGGGATCGATCAGCCCCAGCATTTT
CAWSGPQGDRGIDQPQHF
>TRBJ2-5|NA|TRBV6-6|NA
TGTGCCAGCAGCCCTCCTATGTTAGGGACCCAGTACTTC
CASSPPMLGTQYF
>TRBJ2-7|few|TRBV6-5|TRBD1
TGTGCCAGCAGTTACGGGACAGCCCTCTACGAGCAGTACTTC
CASSYGTALYEQYF
>TRBJ1-1|NA|TRBV7-9|NA
TGTGCCAGCAGCTACCAGACAGGAATGAACACTGAAGCTTTCTTT
CASSYQTGMNTEAFF
>TRBJ2-1|NA|TRBV7-3|TRBD2
TGTGCCAGCAGCCTCATAGCGGTGGGAGGGCCACGGAATGAGCAGTTCTTC
CASSLIAVGGPRNEQFF
>TRBJ1-6|once|TRBV15|TRBD1
TGTGCCACGGGAGAACAGGGGTCTAATTCACCCCTCCACTTT
CATGEQGSNSPLHF
>TRBJ1-2|once|TRBV6-5|NA
TGTGCCAGCTGGGACTATGGCTACACCTTC
CASWDYGYTF
>TRBJ1-2|NA|TRBV30|NA
TGTGCCTGGAGTGTATCGGGCGCGATCTCACTCTATGGCTACACCTTC
CAWSVSGAISLYGYTF
>TRBJ1-2|NA|TRBV11-3|NA
TGCGCCAGCAGCCAACCCAGGCTTAGATTCTGGGGCTACACCTTC
CASSQPRLRFWGYTF
>TRBJ1-5|NA|TRBV19|NA
TGTGCCATTCACGGGGGGGGGCTGAGCAATCAGCCCCAGCATTTT
CAIHGGGLSNQPQHF
>TRBJ1-5|NA|TRBV4-3|NA
TGCGCCAGCAGCCAAGTTCCGAACAATCAGCCCCAGCATTTT
CASSQVPNNQPQHF
>TRBJ2-7|NA|TRBV4-3|TRBD2
TGCGCCAGCAGCCAAGGTTCACTAGCGGGCTACTACGAGCAGTACTTC
CASSQGSLAGYYEQYF
>TRBJ1-5|NA|TRBV13|NA
TGTGCCAGCAGCTTAGGGCAGGGGTATGAGCCCCAGCATTTT
CASSLGQGYEPQHF
>TRBJ2-7|once|TRBV7-2|NA
TGTGCCAGCAGCTTAGGGGGGACATCTCCCTACGAGCAGTACTTC
CASSLGGTSPYEQYF
>TRBJ2-3|NA|TRBV6-5|TRBD1
TGTGCCAGCAGTTACAATGGGGACAGTGACTCAGATACGCAGTATTTT
CASSYNGDSDSDTQYF
>TRBJ2-5|NA|TRBV15|NA
TGTGCCACCAGCGGTTTTAAAGAGACCCAGTACTTC
CATSGFKETQYF
>TRBJ1-1|NA|TRBV2|NA
TGTGCCAGCAGGAAATCGGGGGTGGGAGACACTGAAGCTTTCTTT
CASRKSGVGDTEAFF
>TRBJ2-1|NA|TRBV6-1|NA
TGTGCCACCGGGGAGAGGGGAGGGGGAGACAATGAGCAGTTCTTC
CATGERGGGDNEQFF